The text below deals with one T cell receptor (beta chain). The target antigen is unknown. These data come from a study of cytomegalovirus exposure and HLA in healthy donors. Findings and limits, study-wide: The study put under 200 TCR beta chains on its list as cytomegalovirus-associated. Published work reported that the classifier diagnosed cytomegalovirus status with high specificity and sensitivity. In an earlier analysis, in some 540 donors, most V segments appeared productive either ~87% or ~30% of the time. Immune exposure data for these donors was limited to CMV serostatus.

The PCR ran on 60 Vbeta and 13 Jbeta primers. Using immunoSEQ multiplex PCR, the repertoire was profiled, and TCRdb retains in-frame clones only, with some absent. The sample yields hundreds of thousands of clones, roughly 89% seen once. Material: PBMCs. This TCR was sampled from a woman younger than 30 in good health and CMV-seronegative.

The chain's CDR3 is CASSSPRALGAGELFF. The CDR3 nucleotides read TGTGCCAGCAGCTCCCCCCGAGCGTTAGGGGCCGGGGAGCTGTTTTTT. The chain employs TRBV11-2 and TRBJ2-2; D possibly corresponds to TRBD1 (5 bases). Germline V gene data show CDR1 as SGHAT and CDR2 as FQNNGV. Trimming removed 4 bases at V and 6 bases at J, with 18 bases between. This CDR3 is 16 amino acids long.